The 10 T cell receptor beta chains given below trace back to one sample, sequenced in a study of cytomegalovirus exposure and HLA in healthy donors. The method was immunoSEQ multiplex PCR; TCRdb's version includes in-frame clones alone and lacks a portion of them. This sample has 140,000 to 150,000 clones, with around 90% found just once. Sequencing was performed on PBMCs. These receptors all stem from a young man in good health and CMV-seropositive.

The gene calls are TRBV4-2 and TRBJ1-2; D uncertain. V was clipped by 1 base and J by 4 bases, with 16 bases between them. CDR3 length: 16 amino acids. Germline V gene lookup returns CDR1 LGHNA and CDR2 YNFKEQ. CDR3 amino acids: CASSQGFEATIYGYTF. In DNA, the CDR3 is TGTGCCAGCAGCCAAGGGTTCGAGGCGACCATCTATGGCTACACCTTC.

This clone was detected once. This sequence joins TRBV10-2 and TRBJ2-7; 11 bases line up with TRBD1. Looked up from germline, CDR1 is WSHSY and CDR2 is SAAADI. The CDR3 runs to 15 residues. After removal of 6 bases from V and 0 bases from J, the junction contained 4 bases not matched to a gene. DNA for the CDR3: TGCGCCAGCAGGCCCGGGACAGGGGGCTCCTACGAGCAGTACTTC. Translating gives CASRPGTGGSYEQYF.

This chain uses TRBV18 with TRBJ1-5; 7 bases line up with TRBD1. With V trimmed by 5 bases and J by 0 bases, 10 bases remained unmatched. Germline-derived CDR1 and CDR2 are KGHSH and LQKENI. The CDR3 runs 17 residues. CDR3 protein: CASSARQGQNSNQPQHF. In nucleotides, the CDR3 is TGTGCCAGCTCAGCCCGACAGGGCCAAAATAGCAATCAGCCCCAGCATTTT.

This clone was seen a handful of times. The chain uses TRBV6-1 and TRBJ1-2; no clear D. The CDR3 is 12 amino acids. The V gene lost 3 bases and the J gene lost 7 bases, with 9 bases spanning the gap. Germline V gene data show CDR1 as MNHNS and CDR2 as SASEGT. Here the CDR3 reads CASSDRLSGYTF. Written as DNA, the CDR3 is TGTGCCAGCAGTGACAGGTTAAGTGGCTACACCTTC.

The chain carries TRBV2 and TRBJ1-1; TRBD1 agrees at 10 bases. The CDR3 consists of 16 residues. V lost 5 bases, J lost 4 bases, and 10 bases stayed unmatched. CDR1 is SNHLY and CDR2 is FYNNEI in the germline V gene. DNA of the CDR3: TGTGCCAGCAGTCCCGGGACAGGGGTGTTAGGCACTGAAGCTTTCTTT. Amino acids: CASSPGTGVLGTEAFF.

This chain uses TRBV19 with TRBJ1-5; 8 bases map to TRBD1. Trimming removed 4 bases from V and 6 bases from J; junction bases left unmatched: 5. The germline gives CDR1 LNHDA, CDR2 SQIVND (reference sequence). The CDR3 consists of 14 residues. The CDR3 loop is CASSTDRGGQPQHF. In DNA form, the CDR3 reads TGTGCCAGTAGTACCGACAGGGGCGGTCAGCCCCAGCATTTT.

V is TRBV5-1 and J is TRBJ1-3, with D uncertain. Trimming removed 2 bases from V and 0 bases from J, with 6 bases in between. The length of the CDR3 is 14 residues. Germline CDR1 and CDR2: SGHRS and YFSETQ. The CDR3 DNA is TGCGCCAGCAGCTTTAGTTACTCTGGAAACACCATATATTTT. It is translated as CASSFSYSGNTIYF.

The chain carries TRBV10-3 and TRBJ2-7; D might be TRBD1 (6 bases). V shed 4 bases and J shed 5 bases, with 15 bases lying between them. CDR3 size: 14 residues. CDR1 is ENHRY and CDR2 is SYGVKD in the germline V gene. CDR3 region: CAISAGQGFDEQYF. The CDR3 coding sequence is TGTGCCATCAGTGCAGGGCAGGGGTTCGACGAGCAGTACTTC.

J is TRBJ2-1 and V is TRBV7-2, with a possible D match to TRBD2 (6 bases). The CDR3 runs 14 residues. The V end lost 5 bases, the J end lost 8 bases, and 16 bases lay between the germline ends. Germline V gene data show CDR1 as SGHTA and CDR2 as FQGNSA. CDR3 amino acids: CASSRGLPGDEQFF. The CDR3 DNA reads as TGTGCCAGCAGCAGGGGACTCCCGGGCGATGAGCAGTTCTTC.

In its sample, this clone was seen once. This may stem from a read error, because a much larger clone lies one nucleotide away. The chain has TRBV6-6 and TRBJ2-7; D gene ambiguous. This CDR3 is built from 14 residues. Per germline, CDR1 MNHNY and CDR2 SVGAGI (reference sequence). Trimming removed 2 bases from V and 2 bases from J, with 10 bases in between. The CDR3 DNA reads TGTGCCAGCAGTTACGGGTCAGAGGCCTACGAGCAGTACTTC. It yields the protein CASSYGSEAYEQYF.